Detailed here is one T cell receptor (beta chain). The table lists this clonotype with many counts. Its recognized antigen is unknown. No quality values exist for individual bases; no much larger clone is one base distant. This specimen comes from a study of T-cell memory formation after mild COVID-19 (dated by TCRdb to about 2021). Concerning the study at large: TCR sequence clusters from the two donors were found to be largely donor specific. In a couple of donors, T-cell clones that expanded and contracted after mild COVID-19 were tracked by sequencing TCRalpha and TCRbeta repertoires over time. The cohort was made up of two young adult volunteers, one female and one male, who were previously healthy. What the research found in general, with its limitations: From day 15 to 85, contracting clones showed balanced CD4/CD8 phenotypes, whereas a second wave of clones that expanded from day 15 to 37 leaned towards CD4+. Only a couple of mild cases were covered by the study, and larger cohorts that include severe cases with pre-infection samples were considered necessary. The second-wave clones that peaked on day 37 were not confirmed to be SARS-CoV-2 specific. Some responding clones were found in pre-infection memory, which suggests that pre-existing cross-reactive memory T cells took part in the SARS-CoV-2 response. Contracting CD4+ clones appeared mostly in the CM and EM memory subsets, whereas CD8+ clones were enriched in EMRA.

For sequencing, an Illumina NovaSeq 6000 was employed. Using 5'RACE with constant-segment primers, TCRalpha and TCRbeta cDNA libraries were constructed, with sample barcodes and unique molecular identifiers added in the process. Trizol reagent was used to extract RNA from every sample. The libraries were amplified in two PCR steps, and the second step added a second sample barcode and Illumina TruSeq adapters. Sequencing of libraries was performed on an Illumina NovaSeq with 2 x 150 bp paired-end reads. The source study handled its data this way. The reads were demultiplexed and collapsed into UMI-guided consensus sequences using migec v1.2.7. Using mixcr v2.1.11, UMI consensuses were aligned to TRA and TRB V and J templates and then assembled into clonotypes. Expanded or contracted clonotypes were those called significant by both edgeR and NoisET, with noise models trained on biological replicates. edgeR calls used a false discovery rate-adjusted p below 0.01 and a log2 fold-change threshold of 1. PCA with hierarchical clustering of max-normalized trajectories of the 1000 most abundant clonotypes was used as exploratory dynamics analysis. The CD4 or CD8 phenotype of responding clones was assigned using the separately sequenced CD4+ and CD8+ repertoires. Using fastp trimming at Q25 and MiXCR clonotype assembly, TCRdb reanalyzed the public sequencing data and kept in-frame beta chains. CDR3 protein sequences are deduplicated, and each keeps its most common genes and DNA. These V and J calls rely on TCRdb rather than the paper's analysis. A total of under 450,000 distinct CDR3 sequences appear in this sample, approximately 15% of them only once. The biggest ten clones account for about 22% of the sample.

Ficoll-Paque density gradient centrifugation was used to isolate PBMCs. Via the germline V gene, CDR1 is SGHTA and CDR2 FQGNSA. Trimming takes 5 bases off V and 5 bases off J; junction bases not matched to a gene: 9. From the cysteine through the phenylalanine, the CDR3 covers 15 amino acids. The only DNA kept is the CDR3, 45 bases in frame from the first base. The chain was built from TRBV7-2 and TRBJ2-3; 8 central bases correspond to TRBD1. Sample: PBMCs or a T cell subset sorted from them (not recorded which). This receptor was identified in a man younger than 35 who had mild COVID-19 (a few samples of this study predate the infection). The sample titles of this study are shuffled in the database, so cell type and time point are left out; the donor was told from shared clones. The DNA reads TGTGCCAGCAGCCCAGGACAGGGAGTGGGAGATACGCAGTATTTT. This encodes CASSPGQGVGDTQYF.